Listed below are T cell receptor beta chains from one sample, sequenced in a study of blood T cell repertoires in COVID-19. Sequencing was performed with immunoSEQ multiplex PCR; in TCRdb, only in-frame clones are kept and a portion is missing. The sample records approximately 240,000 clones, approximately 90% being singletons. Sequenced material: PBMCs or T cells enriched from blood (not recorded which). These receptors originate from a woman aged 25-40 years with acute COVID-19. CDR3s include the opening cysteine and the closing phenylalanine or tryptophan. D genes are given only for firm matches. Not all rows give a size; the values are once, few, many and, for expanded clones, a class.

size: .; length: 14; V: TRBV5-4; J: TRBJ2-1; D: TRBD1; CDR3: CASSSGQGRGEQFF; DNA: TGTGCCAGCAGCTCAGGACAGGGGCGGGGTGAGCAGTTCTTC
size: .; length: 17; V: TRBV4-1; J: TRBJ1-1; D: .; CDR3: CASSQDRIALSPTEAFF; DNA: TGCGCCAGCAGCCAAGATAGGATAGCGCTCTCCCCGACTGAAGCTTTCTTT
size: .; length: 16; V: TRBV15; J: TRBJ2-3; D: TRBD2; CDR3: CATSRDSGGITDTQYF; DNA: TGTGCCACCAGCAGAGATAGCGGGGGCATTACAGATACGCAGTATTTT
size: .; length: 17; V: TRBV7-8; J: TRBJ2-5; D: .; CDR3: CASTPPKWETQYGPQYF; DNA: TGTGCCAGCACCCCCCCAAAGTGGGAGACCCAGTACGGACCCCAGTACTTC
size: few; length: 14; V: TRBV18; J: TRBJ2-1; D: .; CDR3: CASSPVSWEDEQFF; DNA: TGTGCCAGCTCACCAGTCAGTTGGGAGGATGAGCAGTTCTTC
size: .; length: 14; V: TRBV2; J: TRBJ1-5; D: .; CDR3: CASSLPNSNQPQHF; DNA: TGTGCCAGCAGCTTACCTAATAGCAATCAGCCCCAGCATTTT
size: .; length: 14; V: TRBV7-2; J: TRBJ1-2; D: TRBD1; CDR3: CASSSRDSNYGYTF; DNA: TGTGCCAGCAGTTCCCGGGACAGTAACTATGGCTACACCTTC
size: .; length: 15; V: TRBV7-9; J: TRBJ2-1; D: TRBD2; CDR3: CASTLLSGGGNEQFF; DNA: TGTGCCAGCACCCTTCTGAGCGGGGGTGGGAATGAGCAGTTCTTC
size: .; length: 15; V: TRBV6-2/TRBV6-3; J: TRBJ1-5; D: .; CDR3: CASSSGDTRNQPQHF; DNA: TGTGCCAGCAGTTCGGGAGACACACGCAATCAGCCCCAGCATTTT
size: .; length: 10; V: TRBV28; J: TRBJ2-7; D: .; CDR3: CASSLDKQYF; DNA: TGTGCCAGCAGTCTGGACAAGCAGTACTTC
size: .; length: 13; V: TRBV2; J: TRBJ2-5; D: TRBD2; CDR3: CASLASGQETQYF; DNA: TGTGCCAGTCTGGCTAGCGGCCAAGAGACCCAGTACTTC
size: .; length: 13; V: TRBV28; J: TRBJ1-3; D: .; CDR3: CASTVPTGNTIYF; DNA: TGTGCCAGCACAGTTCCCACTGGAAACACCATATATTTT
size: .; length: 19; V: TRBV7-2; J: TRBJ2-7; D: TRBD2; CDR3: CASSLASGRGVGPPYEQYF; DNA: TGTGCCAGCAGCTTAGCCAGCGGGAGAGGTGTGGGGCCCCCCTACGAGCAGTACTTC
size: .; length: 15; V: TRBV7-2; J: TRBJ2-7; D: TRBD1; CDR3: CASSATGGYYYEQYF; DNA: TGTGCCAGCAGCGCAACAGGGGGTTACTACTACGAGCAGTACTTC